Below are 19 T cell receptor beta chains sequenced from a single sample in a study of blood T cell repertoires in COVID-19 (dated by TCRdb to about 2020). The library was made by the immunoSEQ multiplex PCR assay. TCRdb mirrors the immuneACCESS table, restricted to in-frame sequences. Some clones are absent from its copies; in checked studies, under half trace to an unresolved V gene, and the reason for the others is unknown. Here the sample has about 110,000 clones; roughly 70% occur a single time. Jointly, the top ten make up about 2% of the sample. Sequencing input: peripheral blood. These receptors were taken from a woman in her forties with acute or convalescent COVID-19.

This clone appeared a single time. The chain carries TRBV13 and TRBJ2-3; D might be TRBD2 (5 bases). With 5 bases removed from V and 0 bases from J, the gap between germline ends came to 12 bases. CDR3 length: 15 amino acids. The germline V gene has CDR1 PRHDT and CDR2 FYEKMQ (reference sequence). The CDR3 DNA follows: TGTGCCAGCAGCCTAAGCGGAGCGAGCACAGATACGCAGTATTTT. Translating it yields CASSLSGASTDTQYF. Variable domain in full (rest from reference TRBV13 and TRBJ2-3): AAGVIQSPRHLIKEKRETATLKCYPIPRHDTVYWYQQGPGQDPQFLISFYEKMQSDKGSIPDRFSAQQFSDYHSELNMSSLELGDSALYFCASSLSGASTDTQYFGPGTRLTVL.

The chain links TRBV3-1 (or the pseudogene TRBV3-2) to TRBJ2-5; 12 bases are a match to TRBD2. This CDR3 has 16 amino acids. V lost 5 bases, J lost 1 base, and 5 bases stayed unmatched. Germline V gene data show CDR1 as LGHDT and CDR2 as YNNKEL (reference sequence). As DNA, the CDR3 is TGTGCCAGCAGCAAACTAGCGGGGGGTTTCCAAGAGACCCAGTACTTC. Translating it yields CASSKLAGGFQETQYF.

The chain has TRBV7-2 and TRBJ2-6; the D gene is possibly TRBD2 (6 bases). CDR3 length: 16 residues. V was cut by 7 bases and J by 4 bases, with 17 bases left in between. Looked up from germline, CDR1 is SGHTA and CDR2 is FQGNSA. CDR3 in DNA: TGTGCCAGCAACCCCTACCCTCGGGGGGGGGCCAACGTCCTGACTTTC. This gives the protein CASNPYPRGGANVLTF.

The chain combines TRBV15 with TRBJ2-7; D is unclear. The V gene's germline CDR1 is LNHNV and CDR2 YYDKDF (reference sequence). The V end lost 0 bases, the J end lost 5 bases, and 17 bases lay between the germline ends. This CDR3 has 16 amino acids. The CDR3 loop reads CATSRERAGDRDEQYF. For the CDR3, the DNA is TGTGCCACCAGCAGAGAGAGAGCTGGAGATCGCGACGAGCAGTACTTC.

This clone was counted a single time. This rearrangement joins TRBV28 to TRBJ2-2; 11 bases agree with TRBD2. The junction had 10 bases not matched to a gene; V was cut back by 6 bases and J by 1 base. Germline V gene sequence: CDR1 MDHEN, CDR2 SYDVKM. The CDR3 is 18 amino acids. DNA of the CDR3: TGTGCCAGCAGCCCATTACTAGCGGGGGACCGGAACACCGGGGAGCTGTTTTTT. Translated, it gives CASSPLLAGDRNTGELFF.

This clone has just one count. J is TRBJ1-1 and V is TRBV15, with TRBD1 identical over 7 bases. The V and J ends lost 5 bases and 8 bases, in that order; junction bases with no gene match: 14. The CDR3 is 15 amino acids. Per the germline V gene, CDR1 is LNHNV and CDR2 is YYDKDF (reference sequence). For the CDR3, the DNA is TGTGCCACCAGCCGACAGGGACTGGAACGCCTCGAAGCTTTCTTT. Translating gives CATSRQGLERLEAFF.

This clone was found many times. The chain couples TRBV11-2 to TRBJ1-3; 7 bases line up with TRBD1. With V trimmed by 0 bases and J by 7 bases, 3 bases remained unmatched. The germline gives CDR1 SGHAT, CDR2 FQNNGV. The CDR3 length is 14 residues. DNA for the CDR3: TGTGCCAGCAGCTTAGATCCACAGGGGAACACCATATATTTT. Its protein product is CASSLDPQGNTIYF.

This clone was recorded a few times. The V gene is TRBV19, the J gene TRBJ1-5, with 9 bases identical to TRBD1. The V gene's germline CDR1 is LNHDA and CDR2 SQIVND (reference sequence). V shed 0 bases, J shed 6 bases, and the junction held 6 bases outside the gene matches. The CDR3 has 16 residues. The CDR3 nucleotides are TGTGCCAGTAGTATAGACGGGACAGGGAGTGGTCAGCCCCAGCATTTT. It specifies CASSIDGTGSGQPQHF.

This clone showed up just once. The genes are TRBV5-6 and TRBJ1-5; no clear D gene. From germline, CDR1 is SGHDT and CDR2 YYEEEE. This CDR3 comprises 15 residues. V was pared by 7 bases and J by 2 bases, with 16 bases between. The CDR3 here is CASQEGMVGNQPQHF. The CDR3, as DNA: TGTGCCAGCCAGGAGGGTATGGTAGGCAATCAGCCCCAGCATTTT.

V is TRBV7-9 and J is TRBJ1-5; 10 nucleotides line up with TRBD1. Germline V lookup: CDR1 SEHNR, CDR2 FQNEAQ (reference sequence). This CDR3 is built from 16 residues. The ends lost 5 bases at V and 3 bases at J; junction bases unmatched: 7. CDR3 region: CASSGKGTGVNQPQHF. CDR3 sequence (DNA): TGTGCCAGCAGCGGGAAGGGGACAGGGGTCAATCAGCCCCAGCATTTT.

Only a few counts were recorded for this clone. The genes are TRBV6-1 and TRBJ1-1; D is perhaps TRBD1 (5 bases). Looked up from germline, CDR1 is MNHNS and CDR2 is SASEGT. V was pared by 8 bases and J by 2 bases, with 21 bases between. The CDR3 contains 16 residues. The CDR3 region has the DNA TGTGCCAGCGGTGGAGGGGTTGGGAGGTATAACACTGAAGCTTTCTTT. Amino acids: CASGGGVGRYNTEAFF.

The rearrangement joins TRBV5-1 to TRBJ2-1, with 11 bases matching TRBD2. After removal of 3 bases from V and 0 bases from J, the junction contained 2 bases not matched to a gene. The CDR3 has 16 residues. Germline CDR1 reads SGHRS; CDR2 reads YFSETQ. CDR3 amino acids: CASSSSGGSSYNEQFF. The CDR3 nucleotides are TGCGCCAGCAGCTCTAGCGGGGGGAGCTCCTACAATGAGCAGTTCTTC.

The chain combines TRBV28 with TRBJ2-7; 7 nucleotides agree with TRBD1. The CDR3 has 17 residues. V was clipped by 5 bases and J by 4 bases; unmatched bases: 17. CDR1 MDHEN and CDR2 SYDVKM come from the germline V gene. This chain's CDR3 is CASSPGSGTASFYEQYF. The CDR3 DNA reads TGTGCCAGCAGTCCTGGATCCGGGACAGCTTCTTTTTACGAGCAGTACTTC.

This clone was observed a single time. This CDR3 reads CASNRVMNTEAFF. As DNA, the CDR3 is TGTGCCAGCAACCGGGTCATGAACACTGAAGCTTTCTTT. This chain links TRBV2 with TRBJ1-1; D is unresolved. This CDR3 has 13 amino acids. Between the trimmed V and J ends, which lost 7 bases and 0 bases, there was a span of 9 bases. The germline V gene encodes CDR1 SNHLY and CDR2 FYNNEI. The whole variable domain, filled in from reference TRBV2 and TRBJ1-1, reads EPEVTQTPSHQVTQMGQEVILRCVPISNHLYFYWYRQILGQKVEFLVSFYNNEISEKSEIFDDQFSVERPDGSNFTLKIRSTKLEDSAMYFCASNRVMNTEAFFGQGTRLTVV.

The chain recombines TRBV7-9 with TRBJ2-5, with D possibly matching TRBD1 (6 bases). The CDR3 is made up of 15 amino acids. V was clipped by 5 bases and J by 0 bases, with 13 bases between them. Germline-derived CDR1 and CDR2 are SEHNR and FQNEAQ (reference sequence). The CDR3 nucleotides are TGTGCCAGCAGCGGTAGGACAGCATACCAAGAGACCCAGTACTTC. It codes for CASSGRTAYQETQYF.

This chain connects TRBV6-2 or TRBV6-3 to TRBJ2-6; 9 bases match TRBD1. Germline values: CDR1 MNHEY, CDR2 SVGEGT. The junction had 5 bases not matched to a gene; V was cut back by 5 bases and J by 0 bases. The CDR3 extends over 17 amino acids. The CDR3 coding sequence is TGTGCCAGCAGTCCGGACAGGGGAGACTCTGGGGCCAACGTCCTGACTTTC. It translates to CASSPDRGDSGANVLTF.

The genes are TRBV19 and TRBJ2-1; the D gene is possibly TRBD2 (6 bases). From germline, CDR1 is LNHDA and CDR2 SQIVND (reference sequence). Trimming took 3 bases from V and 5 from J, leaving 14 bases between them. The CDR3 runs 15 residues. The CDR3 bases are TGTGCCAGTAGTATCGGTTGGAGGGACCACAATGAGCAGTTCTTC. It translates to CASSIGWRDHNEQFF.

The chain is built from TRBV7-7 and TRBJ2-5; D possibly corresponds to TRBD1 (5 bases). The germline V gene has CDR1 SSHAT and CDR2 FNYEAQ (reference sequence). V dropped 4 bases and J dropped 6 bases, with 12 bases sitting between them. CDR3 length: 13 residues. CDR3 amino acids: CASSSGSAKTQYF. The CDR3 nucleotides are TGTGCCAGCAGCTCAGGGTCGGCTAAGACCCAGTACTTC.

V gene TRBV12-3 or TRBV12-4 combines with J gene TRBJ1-2; 10 bases map to TRBD1. The CDR3 is 13 residues long. With 3 bases clipped from V and 8 bases from J, the junction kept 3 bases outside the gene matches. CDR3 sequence reads: CASSLDRGVGYTF. The DNA for the CDR3 is TGTGCCAGCAGTTTGGACAGGGGGGTCGGCTACACCTTC.